This T cell receptor beta chain is drawn from a study of early T cells in non-severe SARS-CoV-2 infection. Individual cDNA molecules received unique molecular identifiers. TCRdb re-called the 5' RACE reads through MiXCR, storing one row per CDR3 protein. The sample shows over 25,000 distinct CDR3 sequences, more than 6% of them seen only once. V shed 2 bases and J 2 bases; nucleotides not matched to a gene: 9. There are 16 residues in the CDR3. Looked up from germline, CDR1 is DFQATT and CDR2 is SNEGSKA (reference sequence). This clonotype was recorded many times. This receptor was taken from an adult who was a healthcare worker with PCR-confirmed SARS-CoV-2 infection or an uninfected control (not recorded which). V gene TRBV20-1 combines with J gene TRBJ2-7; 10 bases match TRBD2. The sequencing input was whole blood. The CDR3 DNA reads TGCAGTGCTAGATCGGGATCTAGCGGGGGCCCCTACGAGCAGTACTTC. It translates to CSARSGSSGGPYEQYF.